This TCR beta chain was sequenced during a study of radiation and T cells in renal cell carcinoma. Across the whole study: Nephrectomy followed 15 Gy stereotactic body radiation by 4 weeks. Points from the study as a whole: Baseline intratumoral clonotype presence is unknown without pretreatment biopsies. Top tumor clonotypes rose in blood 2 weeks post-radiation, then contracted.

Time point defined: baseline pretreatment blood. Treatment here: 15 Gy SBRT to primary tumor, nephrectomy 4 weeks later. The tumor was a clear cell renal cell carcinoma. As concerns this clone: Antigen unknown.

The CDR3 has 14 residues. CDR1 is SGHTA and CDR2 is FQGNSA in the germline V gene. The J segment lost 5 bases and the V segment lost 3 bases, leaving 3 bases of the junction unmatched. TCRdb keeps only in-frame clones here, not all; method: immunoSEQ multiplex PCR. The profile shows 130,000 to 150,000 clones, 88% of them singletons. The chain recombines TRBV7-2 with TRBJ2-3, with 9 bases identical to TRBD1. Sequenced here: blood, sampled from a patient whose treatment included radiotherapy and nephrectomy. This receptor was obtained from a woman aged 70-85 years with renal cell carcinoma. The CDR3 nucleotides read TGTGCCAGCAGCTTGGGACAGGGTAGAGATACGCAGTATTTT. Residues: CASSLGQGRDTQYF.